This T cell receptor (beta chain) was captured in a study of shared clonotypes between healthy human individuals (TCRdb year 2020). Notes on the research overall: The cohort included a few men and a couple of women between 18 and 49 years of age. Libraries were prepared and TCR repertoires were sequenced by different laboratories using diverse techniques, in order to increase sequencing depth and limit assay-specific biases. To estimate repertoire size and how much clonotypes are shared between individuals, the study performed deep sequencing of blood TCR repertoires from roughly five healthy adults. Per donor, three plates each were used for CD4 naive and CD4 memory, two for CD8 naive, and one for CD8 memory. Per donor, leukapheresis produced somewhere between about 0.8 and 9.5 billion PBMCs.

With respect to this clone: Its specific antigen is unknown. Base quality data are lacking; no much larger clone is found one base away.

Study-level results and caveats: Based on pairwise subsampling, the degree of clonotype sharing among donors was expected to be affected by sequencing depth. Sampling was restricted to blood, and TCR repertoires in tissues likely differ from the TCR repertoires found in blood. Larger estimated clonotype richness was generally found for naive subsets than for memory subsets. The small number of donors limited the genetic and exposure-history diversity represented. Compared with non-shared clonotypes, clonotypes shared by all four sorted-subset donors had higher generation probabilities. Incomplete sequencing was indicated by rarefaction of sorted-subset datasets, despite the large sequencing depth. When several donors were compared, the shared fraction of clonotypes was roughly 5% for naive CD4, roughly 3.3% for naive CD8, roughly 2.5% for memory CD4, and around 0.4% for memory CD8.

TCR CDR3 regions were amplified from genomic DNA by multiplex PCR using the deep immunoSEQ assay. Genomic DNA extracted from each cell subset was distributed evenly over all wells of several immunoSEQ 96-well plates, and each plate served as one replicate. For sorted subsets, each replicate PCR was loaded with about 0.2 ug genomic DNA, equivalent to about 30,000 T cell genomes. Purified libraries were quantified with a Qubit 3.0 fluorometer, sized on a Bioanalyzer 2100, and re-quantified with the KAPA Library Quantification kit. A separate single-read 150-cycle Illumina NextSeq 550 flow cell was used to sequence each immunoSEQ 96-well plate. In the authors' own workflow: Because the immunoSEQ output included only junctional sequences and no quality scores, the filtering could not be the same as the filtering used for full-length reads. To assign V/J genes and CDR3, sequences were annotated against IMGT germline references using PyIR, a Python wrapper for IgBLAST v1.9. Any read was removed if the V/J assignment was weak (E-value above 1e-6), the CDR3 was missing, or the read contained stop codons, out-of-frame junctions, or ambiguous translated residues. V3J clonotypes were defined by identical inferred V gene, J gene, and CDR3 amino acid sequence. The percentage overlap between two repertoires was calculated by dividing the number of shared unique clonotypes by the size of the smaller repertoire. Repertoire richness was assessed with RTK rarefaction, the Chao1 estimator, and Recon v2.1 estimates of unobserved clonotypes. For all TCRbeta clonotypes obtained by the gDNA method from several donors, generation probabilities were computed with OLGA. TCRdb stores this immuneACCESS table with in-frame sequences only. Part of the clones is absent; in the studies checked, under half of the shortfall reflects unresolved V genes, and no reason is known for the rest. V, J and clone size derive from that table, while D and trimming were established from the DNA sequence. The sample profile shows around 700,000 clones; just over 90% of them were found once. The ten largest clones capture about 24% of the sample.

For the CD8 naive samples, CD45RO-negative cells were positively selected for CCR7, yielding a CD45RA+CCR7+ population from which TemRA cells were excluded. Donors were healthy HIV-negative adults with no recently reported acute infections or vaccinations. Every donor was a Caucasian adult residing in Nashville, Tennessee, USA. After blood collection by leukapheresis, PBMCs were isolated using Ficoll-Histopaque density gradient centrifugation and then cryopreserved in the vapor phase of liquid nitrogen. Purity and quantity of every magnetically sorted T cell population were checked by analytical flow cytometry. Each sorted fraction had its genomic DNA isolated and then quantified by UV absorbance on a Nanodrop 2000c. Measured from the cysteine to the phenylalanine, the CDR3 is 16 residues long. Of all the DNA, just the CDR3 is kept, 48 bases in frame from base 1. CDR1 MNHEY and CDR2 SMNVEV were looked up in the germline V gene (reference sequence). Cut back by 2 bases and 0 bases, the V and J ends lie 11 bases apart.

Sample: naive CD8+ T cells sorted from blood. The cell subset or site tag for this specimen amounts to: CD45RA+CCR7+. This receptor chain uses TRBV27 and TRBJ1-3; the D gene is unclear. This receptor was obtained from a man younger than 45 in good health. This receptor carries the CDR3 CASSLNPYGSGNTIYF. The base sequence is TGTGCCAGCAGTTTAAACCCATATGGCTCTGGAAACACCATATATTTT.